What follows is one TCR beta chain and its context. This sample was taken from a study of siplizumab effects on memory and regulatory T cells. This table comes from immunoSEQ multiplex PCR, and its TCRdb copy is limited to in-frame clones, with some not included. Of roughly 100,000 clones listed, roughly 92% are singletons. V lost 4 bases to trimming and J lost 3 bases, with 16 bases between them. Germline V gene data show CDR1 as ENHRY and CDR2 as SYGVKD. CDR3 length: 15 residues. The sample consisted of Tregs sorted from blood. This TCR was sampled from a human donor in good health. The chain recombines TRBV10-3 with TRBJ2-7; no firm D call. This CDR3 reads CAISAPDVGNYEQYF. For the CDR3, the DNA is TGTGCCATCAGTGCCCCGGACGTAGGTAACTACGAGCAGTACTTC.